The 12 T cell receptor beta chains given below trace back to one sample, sequenced in a study of Tregs in tolerant kidney transplant recipients. TCRdb keeps only in-frame clones here, not all; method: immunoSEQ multiplex PCR. Among around 98,000 clones listed, approximately 93% were seen once. Sequenced material: CD4+ T cells from blood, taken before the transplant. The receptors come from a human donor who received a combined kidney and bone marrow transplant.

In its sample, this clone was seen once. V usage is TRBV7-6 and J usage is TRBJ1-2; D may be TRBD1 (5 bases). The CDR3 loop spans 16 amino acids. Germline loops: CDR1 SGHVS, CDR2 FNYEAQ. Between the trimmed V and J ends, which lost 5 bases and 7 bases, there was a span of 23 bases. The DNA of the CDR3 is TGTGCCAGCAGCCCAAATTCAGGGAATACGTTCGGTGGCTACACCTTC. Translated, it gives CASSPNSGNTFGGYTF.

The rearrangement uses TRBV19 and TRBJ1-5, with 7 nucleotides matching TRBD1. In germline, CDR1 is LNHDA, CDR2 SQIVND (reference sequence). The CDR3 covers 16 residues. The trim removed 3 bases at V and 3 bases at J, leaving 8 bases unmatched. The CDR3 reads CASSIKGTAPNQPQHF. In nucleotides, the CDR3 is TGTGCCAGTAGTATTAAGGGGACAGCCCCCAATCAGCCCCAGCATTTT.

The chain couples TRBV4-1 to TRBJ2-7; 12 bases are a match to TRBD2. Germline V gene sequence: CDR1 MGHRA, CDR2 YSYEKL. Germline trimming cut 4 bases from V and 4 bases from J; bases unmatched to any gene: 8. The CDR3 sequence is 16 residues long. The DNA for the CDR3 is TGCGCCAGCAGCCCAGCTAGCGGGAGGGGTAGGTACGAGCAGTACTTC. Its protein product is CASSPASGRGRYEQYF.

As for this clone: The junction differs from germline at one of its ends, possibly a read error. The chain is built from TRBV18 and TRBJ1-6; possibly TRBD1 for D (5 bases). Germline CDR1 is KGHSH and CDR2 is LQKENI. This CDR3 has 14 residues. CDR3 DNA sequence: TGTGCCAGCTCACCAGGGGCCTATAATTCCCCCCTCCACTTT. Translating it yields CASSPGAYNSPLHF. Supplemented by reference TRBV18 and TRBJ1-6, the full variable domain reads NAGVMQNPRHLVRRRGQEARLRCSPMKGHSHVYWYRQLPEEGLKFMVYLQKENIIDESGMPKERFSAEFPKEGPSILRIQQVVRGDSAAYFCASSPGAYNSPLHFGNGTRLTVT.

The genes are TRBV5-1 and TRBJ2-5; 7 positions match TRBD2. CDR3 length equals 15 residues. CDR1 SGHRS and CDR2 YFSETQ come from the germline V gene. Trimming removed 3 bases from V and 4 bases from J; junction bases left unmatched: 9. The CDR3, as DNA: TGCGCCAGCAGCTCATACCTGGGACTAAGAGAGACCCAGTACTTC. Translated: CASSSYLGLRETQYF. Full variable domain (missing parts from reference TRBV5-1 and TRBJ2-5): KAGVTQTPRYLIKTRGQQVTLSCSPISGHRSVSWYQQTPGQGLQFLFEYFSETQRNKGNFPGRFSGRQFSNSRSEMNVSTLELGDSALYLCASSSYLGLRETQYFGPGTRLLVL.

The chain links TRBV5-4 to TRBJ1-5; TRBD1 aligns across 10 bases. J gave up 3 bases and V 4 bases, and 4 bases lay outside the gene matches. This CDR3 spans 15 amino acids. Per germline, CDR1 SGHNT and CDR2 YYREEE (reference sequence). CDR3 in amino acids: CASSLGTGDNQPQHF. DNA for the CDR3: TGTGCCAGCAGCCTCGGGACAGGGGACAATCAGCCCCAGCATTTT.

V is TRBV25-1 and J is TRBJ2-3, with D tentatively TRBD2 (5 bases). Germline values: CDR1 MGHDK, CDR2 SYGVNS. V lost 4 bases, J lost 5 bases, and 10 bases lay in between. There are 13 residues in the CDR3. This CDR3 reads CASSAFGVDTQYF. Written as DNA, the CDR3 is TGTGCCAGCAGTGCGTTCGGGGTAGATACGCAGTATTTT.

This clone was picked up one time. V usage is TRBV18 and J usage is TRBJ1-2, with D perhaps TRBD1 (6 bases). Germline V lookup: CDR1 KGHSH, CDR2 LQKENI. V lost 2 bases and J 7 bases, leaving 14 bases between the germline ends. The CDR3 totals 14 residues. The CDR3 DNA is TGTGCCAGCTCACCATCGGTTGCACAGGGTGGCTACACCTTC. Translating it yields CASSPSVAQGGYTF. Full variable domain (missing parts from reference TRBV18 and TRBJ1-2): NAGVMQNPRHLVRRRGQEARLRCSPMKGHSHVYWYRQLPEEGLKFMVYLQKENIIDESGMPKERFSAEFPKEGPSILRIQQVVRGDSAAYFCASSPSVAQGGYTFGSGTRLTVV.

This clone occurred once. The gene calls are TRBV30 and TRBJ1-5, with D possibly matching TRBD1 (6 bases). Germline V lookup: CDR1 GTSNPN, CDR2 SVGIG (reference sequence). Trimming stripped 3 bases from V and 4 bases from J, with 10 bases between. The CDR3 extends over 13 amino acids. In DNA, the CDR3 is TGTGCCTGGAGAGACAGGTCAAATCAGCCCCAGCATTTT. Amino acid sequence: CAWRDRSNQPQHF.

The CDR3 spells CASSRHFSGANVLTF. The CDR3 DNA reads as TGTGCCAGCAGCCGACACTTCTCTGGGGCCAACGTCCTGACTTTC. The chain links TRBV5-8 to TRBJ2-6; no clear D. Trimming pared 4 bases from V and 0 bases from J, leaving 8 bases between. CDR1 and CDR2 (germline): SGHTS, YDEGEE. The CDR3 sequence is 15 residues long.

The gene calls are TRBV4-2 and TRBJ2-2; perhaps TRBD2 as D (6 bases). Germline CDR1 reads LGHNA; CDR2 reads YNFKEQ. V was trimmed by 4 bases and J by 1 base, leaving 10 bases between them. This CDR3 spans 15 amino acids. CDR3 protein: CASSPPTRNTGELFF. The CDR3 DNA reads as TGTGCCAGCAGCCCGCCGACTAGGAACACCGGGGAGCTGTTTTTT.

The chain combines TRBV27 with TRBJ1-2, with D maybe TRBD1 (5 bases). Trimming left V 2 bases short and J 7 bases short, with 8 bases between. Germline values: CDR1 MNHEY, CDR2 SMNVEV (reference sequence). The CDR3 covers 12 residues. DNA for the CDR3: TGTGCCAGCAGTTTAGGGAGGGGTGGCTACACCTTC. Amino acids: CASSLGRGGYTF.